This T cell receptor beta chain is drawn from a study of T cells in Graves' hyperthyroidism and ophthalmopathy. Overall study findings and caveats: Most expanded thyroid clonotypes above 0.001 also appeared in blood.

The study based diagnoses on clinical symptoms, serum thyroxine and TRAb, thyroid ultrasound and orbital computed tomography. Germline CDR1 reads SGDLS; CDR2 reads YYNGEE. V lost 5 bases, J lost 2 bases, and 19 bases lay in between. The CDR3 runs 16 residues. TCR beta CDR3 sequences were amplified from RNA transcripts. The TCR CDR3 was amplified in a first-round RT-PCR using the HTBI primer set. TCRdb called the multiplex PCR reads again in MiXCR, with one record for every CDR3 protein. The sample gives some 800,000 distinct CDR3 sequences, 38% of which show up once; over 8% is in the top ten. Worth noting for this clonotype: Its specificity is not known.

The sequence was obtained from a young man with Graves' hyperthyroidism. This chain uses TRBV9 with TRBJ2-5; a weak D match, TRBD1 (6 bases). Sequenced material: blood. The CDR3 here is CASSLDRLSAQETQYF. In nucleotides, the CDR3 is TGTGCCAGCAGTCTAGACAGGTTATCAGCGCAAGAGACCCAGTACTTC.